This T cell receptor (beta chain) derives from a study of CD8 T cells in Susac syndrome. Across the study: Patients with Susac syndrome were therapy-naive, on corticosteroids, or on intravenous immunoglobulin alone at blood draw. Broader study findings: Clonal expansion did not appear in Susac syndrome CD4+ T cell repertoires.

Patients with Susac syndrome met diagnostic criteria that were recently defined for definite or probable disease. Random hexamers were used to reverse transcribe the RNA input (roughly 0.5 to 1 ug). TCRdb processed the immunoSEQ multiplex PCR reads anew with MiXCR; each CDR3 protein has one entry. The sample contains about 120,000 distinct CDR3 sequences, roughly 95% of which appear only once. On this clonotype itself: What it binds is unknown.

The TCR comes from a human donor with Susac syndrome. Sequenced material: CD4+ T cells from PBMCs.

DNA for the CDR3: TGTGCCAGCTCGGCCGATAGGGCCTACAATGAGCAGTTCTTC. This translates into CASSADRAYNEQFF. The chain employs TRBV18 and TRBJ2-1, with D unclear. This CDR3 is built from 14 residues. Germline lookup yields CDR1 KGHSH and CDR2 LQKENI. Trimming left V 6 bases short and J 2 bases short, with 11 bases between.